This TCR beta chain is drawn from a study of lymphopenia after photon versus proton radiotherapy (dated by TCRdb to between 2018 and 2021). With respect to the entire study: Photon and proton radiation therapy were compared by the study for their immunological effects in patients with gastrointestinal tumors who developed high-grade lymphopenia. A cohort of 20 patients with gastrointestinal tumors who received either photon or proton therapy and subsequently developed lymphopenia was included. The study was designed to characterize how the impact on the immune system differs between the two radiation modalities.

CDR1 and CDR2, looked up from the germline V gene, are SNHLY and FYNNEI. The CDR3 measures 17 amino acids from cysteine to phenylalanine. The CDR3 DNA has 51 bases and is translated from base 1. V is reduced by 5 bases and J by 0 bases, leaving a spacing of 19 bases between them. Study-wide conclusions, independent of this receptor: Once the lymphocyte count had reached its nadir, the repertoires of photon-treated patients showed oligoclonal expansion, particularly of CD8+ Temra cells, and this expansion drove the decline in diversity. The authors looked at the survival association only in patients who died, and they framed better survival with proton therapy as a possibility rather than a demonstrated result. Among patients across the cohort who died, overall survival time showed an inverse correlation with a larger post-nadir drop in TCR diversity. Relative stability during treatment was observed in proton-treated patients, whereas loss of naive T cells and TCR diversity and gain of effector/memory populations were observed in photon-treated patients.

In its sample, this clone was seen a few times. This receptor's antigen is unknown. Per-nucleotide qualities are absent, and no much larger clonotype sits a single base away. Library preparation employed the immunoSEQ multiplex PCR assay. T cell repertoires were profiled by deep sequencing of rearranged TCR beta loci, alongside multiparametric flow cytometry. TCRdb provides this immuneACCESS table in a form limited to in-frame rearrangements. Some clones are lacking; in checked studies, under half of them reflect an unresolved V gene, and why the rest are absent is not known. The sample table records tens of thousands of clones; less than 90% of these occur just once. The ten largest clones capture 2.2% of the sample.

The V and J segments used are TRBV2 and TRBJ2-5, with TRBD2 perhaps the D gene, on 6 matching bases. The source material was peripheral blood, sampled from a patient treated with photon-based radiotherapy. This clonotype originated in a man aged 40-55 years with gastric cancer. In nucleotide form, the sequence is TGTGCCAGCAGTTCTCTACTATTCGGCGGGGACCAAGAGACCCAGTACTTC. It specifies CASSSLLFGGDQETQYF.